This T cell receptor (beta chain) derives from a study of blood T cell repertoires in COVID-19. Study background: Whether acute or convalescent, the COVID-19 samples came from the United States, Italy and Spain. PBMCs, B-cell-depleted T cells, or T cells were the source of the cDNA or gDNA that made up the material.

As originally analysed: By means of reference gene primer amplification, nucleated cell counts were estimated. Clones were read by immunoSEQ multiplex PCR, and TCRdb kept only the in-frame ones, dropping some. D and trimming were read from the DNA, whereas the V and J calls and clone size are those reported in that table. The sample lists under 200,000 clones; about 86% were seen once. The CDR3 is 16 residues long. V gave up 2 bases and J gave up 8 bases; unmatched junction bases: 14. CDR1 is GTSNPN and CDR2 is SVGIG in the germline V gene (reference sequence). This TCR came from a man aged 18 to 29 with active or convalescent COVID-19. The chain employs TRBV30 and TRBJ2-3, with TRBD2 matching over 9 bases. The sequencing sample was made of peripheral blood. CDR3 nucleotide sequence: TGTGCCTGGAGTACCCCCGCGGGAGGGCCCTCCGGTACGCAGTATTTT. Residues: CAWSTPAGGPSGTQYF.